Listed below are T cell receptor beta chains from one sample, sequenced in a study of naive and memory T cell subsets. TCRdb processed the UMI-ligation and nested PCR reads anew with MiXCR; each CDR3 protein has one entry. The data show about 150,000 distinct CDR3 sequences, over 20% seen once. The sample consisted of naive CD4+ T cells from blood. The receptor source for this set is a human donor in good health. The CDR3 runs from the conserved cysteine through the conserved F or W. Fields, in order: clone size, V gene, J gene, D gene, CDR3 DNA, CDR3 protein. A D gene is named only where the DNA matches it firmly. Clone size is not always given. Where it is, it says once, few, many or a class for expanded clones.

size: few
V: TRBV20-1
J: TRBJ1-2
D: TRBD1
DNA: TGCAGTGCTCAACACTTTTCCAACGGGACAGGGGGCCTGGGAAGTGGCTACACCTTC
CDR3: CSAQHFSNGTGGLGSGYTF

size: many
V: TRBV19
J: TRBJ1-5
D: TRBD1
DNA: TGTGCCAGTAGTATTGGGACAGGGGGCGGTCAGCCCCAGCATTTT
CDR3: CASSIGTGGGQPQHF

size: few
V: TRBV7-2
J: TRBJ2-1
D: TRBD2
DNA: TGTGCCAGCAGCCTCTCGGCGGGAGCCACCTACAATGAGCAGTTCTTC
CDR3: CASSLSAGATYNEQFF

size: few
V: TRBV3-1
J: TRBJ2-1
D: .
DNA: TGTGCCAGCAGCCAAGGCGATGAGCAGTTCTTC
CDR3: CASSQGDEQFF

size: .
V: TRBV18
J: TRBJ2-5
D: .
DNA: TGTGCCAGCTCGTCAACAGTCCAAGAGACCCAGTACTTC
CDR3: CASSSTVQETQYF

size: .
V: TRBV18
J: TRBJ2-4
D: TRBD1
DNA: TGTGCCAGCTCACTCCGGACAGGGGACAAAAACATTCAGTACTTC
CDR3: CASSLRTGDKNIQYF

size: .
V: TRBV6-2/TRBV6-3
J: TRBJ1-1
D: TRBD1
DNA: TGTGCCAGCAGCACTGGACAGGGGGCATTCACTGAAGCTTTCTTT
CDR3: CASSTGQGAFTEAFF

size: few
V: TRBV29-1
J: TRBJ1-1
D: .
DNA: TGCAGCGTTGACCAGAGAAGAGACGAAGCTGAAGCTTTCTTT
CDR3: CSVDQRRDEAEAFF

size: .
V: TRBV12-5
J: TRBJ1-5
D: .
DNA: TGTGCTAGTGGCTCCGGCGGGACACTAAAGCCCAATCAGCCCCAGCATTTT
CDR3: CASGSGGTLKPNQPQHF

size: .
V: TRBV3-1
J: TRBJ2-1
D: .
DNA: TGTGCCAGCAGCCAAAACATCGTCAATGAGCAGTTCTTC
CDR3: CASSQNIVNEQFF

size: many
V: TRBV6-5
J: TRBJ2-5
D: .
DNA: TGTGCCAGCAGACGCTTAGTTTTGAGGCAAGAGACCCAGTACTTC
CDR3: CASRRLVLRQETQYF

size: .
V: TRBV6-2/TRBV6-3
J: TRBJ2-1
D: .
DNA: TGTGCCAGCAAGCGGGACAACTCCTACAATGAGCAGTTCTTC
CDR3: CASKRDNSYNEQFF

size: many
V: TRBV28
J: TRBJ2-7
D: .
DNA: TGTGCCAGCAGCCCAGCTGGTCGGTACGAGCAGTACTTC
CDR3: CASSPAGRYEQYF

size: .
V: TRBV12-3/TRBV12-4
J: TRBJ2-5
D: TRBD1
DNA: TGTGCCAGCAGTTTACTCCGGACAGGGGAAGAGACCCAGTACTTC
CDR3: CASSLLRTGEETQYF

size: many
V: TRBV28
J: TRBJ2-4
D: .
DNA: TGTGCCAGCAGTTCTGGAGTCACCGTCGCCAAAAACATTCAGTACTTC
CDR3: CASSSGVTVAKNIQYF

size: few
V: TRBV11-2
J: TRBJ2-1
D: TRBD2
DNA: TGTGCCAGCAGCTTAGGCGGGACTAGCGGTTACAATGAGCAGTTCTTC
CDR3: CASSLGGTSGYNEQFF

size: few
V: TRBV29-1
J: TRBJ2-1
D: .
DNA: TGCAGCGTTGGGGGCAGGGGAACCAACAATGAGCAGTTCTTC
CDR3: CSVGGRGTNNEQFF

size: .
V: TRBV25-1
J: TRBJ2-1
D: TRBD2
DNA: TGTGCCAGCAGTGAACGGGGCGGACTAGCGGGAGGGCGATCCTACAATGAGCAGTTCTTC
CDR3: CASSERGGLAGGRSYNEQFF

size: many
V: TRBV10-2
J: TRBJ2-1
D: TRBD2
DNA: TGCGCCAGCAGTTGGACTAGCGGCCCTGTGTCCTACAATGAGCAGTTCTTC
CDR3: CASSWTSGPVSYNEQFF

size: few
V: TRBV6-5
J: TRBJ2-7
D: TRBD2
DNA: TGTGCCAGCAGCCGGACTAGCGGGCCTTACGAGCAGTACTTC
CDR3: CASSRTSGPYEQYF

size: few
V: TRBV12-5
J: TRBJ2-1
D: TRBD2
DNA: TGTGCTAGTGACCCCCCTCTGACTAGCGGGAGGGCCCTCTACAATGAGCAGTTCTTC
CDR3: CASDPPLTSGRALYNEQFF

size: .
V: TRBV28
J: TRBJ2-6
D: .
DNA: TGTGCCAGCAAAGCATGGGGTGGGGCCAACGTCCTGACTTTC
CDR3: CASKAWGGANVLTF

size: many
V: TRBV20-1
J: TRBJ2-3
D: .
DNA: TGCAGTGGGATTAGAGGGGTTTACCCAGATACGCAGTATTTT
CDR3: CSGIRGVYPDTQYF

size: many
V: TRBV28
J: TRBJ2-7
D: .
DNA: TGTGCCAGCAAAAACACAGGGACACCCACCGGCGAGCAGTACTTC
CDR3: CASKNTGTPTGEQYF

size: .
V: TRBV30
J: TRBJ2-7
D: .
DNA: TGTGCCTGGAGTCCCCGCGGCGGGGTAATGAGCTCCTACGAGCAGTACTTC
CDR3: CAWSPRGGVMSSYEQYF

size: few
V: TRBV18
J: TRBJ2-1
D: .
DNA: TGTGCCAGCTCACCATCAACTAGAAACAATGAGCAGTTCTTC
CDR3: CASSPSTRNNEQFF

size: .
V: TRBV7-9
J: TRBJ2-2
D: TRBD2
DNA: TGTGCCAGCAGCCCTCGAGGGCTAGCGGGAGGTACCGGGGAGCTGTTTTTT
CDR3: CASSPRGLAGGTGELFF

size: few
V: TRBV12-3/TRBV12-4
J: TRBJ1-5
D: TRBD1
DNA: TGTGCCAGCAGCCGACAGGGTTATCAGCCCCAGCATTTT
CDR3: CASSRQGYQPQHF

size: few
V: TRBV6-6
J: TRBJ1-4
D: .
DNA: TGTGCCAGCAGGACGAATGAAAAACTGTTTTTT
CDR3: CASRTNEKLFF

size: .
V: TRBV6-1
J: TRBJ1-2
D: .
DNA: TGTGCCAGCCTTCTTCACGACAGAGCTTATGGCTACACCTTC
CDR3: CASLLHDRAYGYTF

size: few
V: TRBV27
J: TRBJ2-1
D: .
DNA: TGTGCCAGCAGTCAGCTCCGGAAGGTCTTCTCCTACAATGAGCAGTTCTTC
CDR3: CASSQLRKVFSYNEQFF

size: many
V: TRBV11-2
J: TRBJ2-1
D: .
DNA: TGTGCCAGCAGCTTAGTGACATTTGAGCAGTTCTTC
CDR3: CASSLVTFEQFF

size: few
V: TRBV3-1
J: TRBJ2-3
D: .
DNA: TGTGCCAGCAGCCTGACGACCCCGCCAGATACGCAGTATTTT
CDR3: CASSLTTPPDTQYF

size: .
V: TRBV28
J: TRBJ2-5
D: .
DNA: TGTGCCAGCAGTTCCCCACTCGGACAGATCCAAGAGACCCAGTACTTC
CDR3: CASSSPLGQIQETQYF

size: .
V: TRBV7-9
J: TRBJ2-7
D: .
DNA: TGTGCCAGCAGCCCCGGGGCGGGAACCTACGAGCAGTACTTC
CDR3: CASSPGAGTYEQYF

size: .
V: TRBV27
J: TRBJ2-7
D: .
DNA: TGTGCCAGCAGTTTTGGTGGCAGGACCCACGAGCAGTACTTC
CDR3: CASSFGGRTHEQYF

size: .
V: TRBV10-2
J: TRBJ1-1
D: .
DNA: TGCGCCAGCACTGGCCCGGTACGTGACACTGAAGCTTTCTTT
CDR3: CASTGPVRDTEAFF